The entry below describes one T cell receptor (beta chain). Germline loops: CDR1 MDHEN, CDR2 SYDVKM. This CDR3 comprises 15 residues. The ends were cut back, 3 bases at V and 1 base at J, with 10 bases in the middle. This specimen comes from a study of beta chain features in type 1 diabetes. About the study: What patients shared with healthy donors was a similar profile of age, gender and cell yields. Nearly 110,000,000 sorted cells were examined across all samples.

Every bit of the isolated RNA underwent reverse transcription, so sequencing read expressed TCRB transcripts. Assay used: immunoSEQ multiplex PCR; TCRdb lists only in-frame clones, some missing. The sample lists about 150,000 clones, about 8.1% seen once, with approximately 0.65% in the top ten. This rearrangement joins TRBV28 to TRBJ1-5, with D perhaps TRBD1 (6 bases). The sequenced material came from central memory CD4+ T cells from blood. This receptor was obtained from a man between 18 and 35 years old in good health. DNA of the CDR3: TGTGCCAGCAGTTTGACAGGACAAAGCAATCAGCCCCAGCATTTT. Translating gives CASSLTGQSNQPQHF. The complete variable domain, with remaining parts taken from reference TRBV28 and TRBJ1-5, reads DVKVTQSSRYLVKRTGEKVFLECVQDMDHENMFWYRQDPGLGLRLIYFSYDVKMKEKGDIPEGYSVSREKKERFSLILESASTNQTSMYLCASSLTGQSNQPQHFGDGTRLSIL.